Here is one TCR beta chain with its context. The antigen remains unidentified. The data are from a study of early stage breast cancer tumors. Libraries were prepared by immunoSEQ multiplex PCR; TCRdb keeps only in-frame clonotypes and omits some of them. This sample has 10,000 to 11,000 clones, with 70% to 80% found just once. General study points: Chain pairing and CD4, CD8 or FOXP3 expression were not captured. Compared with adjacent normal breast, tumors showed about 2.3-fold denser, more clonal T cells.

The CDR3 runs to 11 residues. CDR1 SGHAT and CDR2 FQNNGV come from the germline V gene. V was shortened by 7 bases and J by 3 bases, with 7 bases between the two germline ends. V and J are TRBV11-2 and TRBJ2-7, with D tentatively TRBD1 (6 bases). The receptor comes from a person aged 65-85 years with breast cancer. The sequenced sample was breast tumor tissue. The CDR3 DNA reads TGTGCCAGCAAACAGGGCTACGAGCAGTACTTC. Translating gives CASKQGYEQYF.